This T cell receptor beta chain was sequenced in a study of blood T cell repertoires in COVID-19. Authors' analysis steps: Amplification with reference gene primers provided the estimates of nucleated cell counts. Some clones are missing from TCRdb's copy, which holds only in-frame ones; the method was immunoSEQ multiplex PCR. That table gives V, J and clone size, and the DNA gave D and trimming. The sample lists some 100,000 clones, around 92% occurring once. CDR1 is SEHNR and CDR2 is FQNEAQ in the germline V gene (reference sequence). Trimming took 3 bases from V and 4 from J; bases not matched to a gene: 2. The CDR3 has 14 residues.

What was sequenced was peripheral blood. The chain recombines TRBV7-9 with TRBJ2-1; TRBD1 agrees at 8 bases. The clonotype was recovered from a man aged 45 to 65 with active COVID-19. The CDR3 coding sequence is TGTGCCAGCAGCTTCCAGGGGGCTTACAATGAGCAGTTCTTC. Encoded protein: CASSFQGAYNEQFF.